The 2 T cell receptor beta chains listed next were all sequenced from one sample in a study of T-cell memory formation after mild COVID-19. TCRdb used MiXCR to reprocess the 5' RACE reads, holding one entry per CDR3 protein. The sample has about 180,000 distinct CDR3 sequences, roughly 18% seen once. The material sequenced was PBMCs or a T cell subset sorted from them (not recorded which). All receptors come from a man between 18 and 35 years old who had mild COVID-19 (a few samples of this study predate the infection). Cell type and time point are not known.

This rearrangement joins TRBV20-1 to TRBJ2-3; 9 positions agree with TRBD2. This CDR3 is built from 15 residues. Trimming took 4 bases from V and 3 from J; bases not matched to a gene: 8. The germline V gene has CDR1 DFQATT and CDR2 SNEGSKA (reference sequence). The CDR3 reads CSAMVLAGITDTQYF. CDR3 bases: TGCAGTGCTATGGTGCTAGCGGGGATTACAGATACGCAGTATTTT.

This clonotype was seen ten or more times. The CDR3 reads CASSLDSPLHF. The CDR3 nucleotides are TGTGCCAGCAGCTTAGACTCACCCCTCCACTTT. The chain carries TRBV7-2 and TRBJ1-6; D unclear. CDR1 is SGHTA, CDR2 FQGNSA, per germline. Trimming pared 1 base from V and 10 bases from J, leaving 2 bases between. CDR3 length equals 11 residues.